This T cell receptor beta chain was recorded in a study of early T cells in non-severe SARS-CoV-2 infection. Study details: With bulk RNA from unsorted whole blood as input, sequencing yielded unpaired chains.

Study-wide results and limits: VDJdb-based annotation leaned toward anti-spike CD8 responses and missed private and CD4 specificities.

The ends were cut back, 4 bases at V and 3 bases at J, with 10 bases in the middle. Germline V gene sequence: CDR1 MNHEY, CDR2 SVGEGT. This CDR3 has 13 residues. This clonotype showed up just once. What it binds is not known. Individual cDNA molecules were tagged with unique molecular identifiers, the study reported. A single record per CDR3 protein comes from TCRdb applying MiXCR to the 5' RACE reads. The sample lists tens of thousands of distinct CDR3 sequences; approximately 6% were seen once. This receptor was identified in an adult who was a healthcare worker with PCR-confirmed SARS-CoV-2 infection or an uninfected control (not recorded which). The sample was whole blood. The chain recombines TRBV6-2 or TRBV6-3 with TRBJ2-7; TRBD2 might be the D (6 bases). This CDR3 is CASSWGVFYEQYF. CDR3 nucleotide sequence: TGTGCCAGCAGTTGGGGGGTATTCTACGAGCAGTACTTC.